The present TCR beta chain was sequenced within a study of beta chain features in type 1 diabetes. The CDR3 runs to 15 residues. Losses at the gene ends were 1 base for V and 5 bases for J; bases not matched to a gene: 2. The germline CDR1 and CDR2 sequences are SEHNR and FQNEAQ (reference sequence). In its sample, this clone was seen a few times. The target antigen is unknown. Study findings and constraints: Type 1 diabetes patients had moderately but significantly shorter TCRB CDR3s in all four CD4+ subsets. Across patients, naive, central memory and Treg TCRB repertoires exhibited apparently greater similarity than was observed across healthy donors.

As every portion of the isolated RNA was reverse transcribed, the sequencing read expressed TCRB transcripts. Average reads for naive, central memory and regulatory T cell samples were about 3.57 million. Sequencing was performed with immunoSEQ multiplex PCR; in TCRdb, only in-frame clones are kept and a portion is missing. The sample consists of some 350,000 clones, 13% of them appearing once. Sequencing was done on a sample of naive CD4+ T cells from blood. J is TRBJ2-1 and V is TRBV7-9; TRBD2 matches 10 bases. The receptor comes from a woman under 30 with type 1 diabetes. For the CDR3, the DNA is TGTGCCAGCAGCTTAGTTCTAGCGGGAGACAATGAGCAGTTCTTC. Encoded protein: CASSLVLAGDNEQFF.